A single sample is the source of the 2 T cell receptor beta chains below, sequenced in a study of T-cell reconstitution after alpha-beta-depleted transplantation in children. During its preparation, the TCRbeta library received unique molecular identifiers. TCRdb re-derived calls from the PCR reads in MiXCR, one entry per CDR3 protein. This sample has about 580,000 distinct CDR3 sequences, with approximately 22% found just once. Sequencing used PBMCs, mostly from graft donor cells, obtained 360 days after TCRalphabeta/CD19-depleted stem cell transplant. The receptors stem from a boy under two years old who had a stem cell transplant for acute myeloid leukemia, so the T cells may come from the graft donor.

This rearrangement joins TRBV7-6 to TRBJ2-1, with D possibly TRBD2 on 7 matching bases. V dropped 1 base and J dropped 4 bases, with 11 bases sitting between them. Per the germline V gene, CDR1 is SGHVS and CDR2 is FNYEAQ. The CDR3 sequence is 15 residues long. CDR3 DNA sequence: TGTGCCAGCAGCTTAGAGGGGGGAGGGTACAATGAGCAGTTCTTC. Residues: CASSLEGGGYNEQFF.

In this sample, this clonotype turned up many times. The rearrangement links TRBV20-1 to TRBJ2-7; no definite D call. The V gene's germline CDR1 is DFQATT and CDR2 SNEGSKA (reference sequence). Trimming took off 6 bases at V and 3 bases at J, with 12 bases between the two ends. The CDR3 is made up of 12 amino acids. The CDR3 spells CSAVSTNYEQYF. DNA of the CDR3: TGCAGTGCCGTATCCACGAACTACGAGCAGTACTTC.